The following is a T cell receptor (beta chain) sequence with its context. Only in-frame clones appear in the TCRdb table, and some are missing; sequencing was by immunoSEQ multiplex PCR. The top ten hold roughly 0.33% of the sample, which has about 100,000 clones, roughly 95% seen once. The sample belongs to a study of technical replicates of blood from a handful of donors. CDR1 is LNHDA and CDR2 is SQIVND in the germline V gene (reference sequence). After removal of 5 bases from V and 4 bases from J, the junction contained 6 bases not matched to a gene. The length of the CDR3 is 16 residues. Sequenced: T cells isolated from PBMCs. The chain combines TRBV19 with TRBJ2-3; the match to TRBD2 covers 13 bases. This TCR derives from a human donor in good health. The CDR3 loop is CASSSRTSGRPDTQYF. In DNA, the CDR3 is TGTGCCAGTAGTTCGCGGACTAGCGGGAGACCAGATACGCAGTATTTT.